A single sample is the source of the 9 T cell receptor beta chains below, sequenced in a study of T cell clonotyping in hematopoietic cell transplantation. The protocol was immunoSEQ multiplex PCR, while the TCRdb copy is restricted to in-frame clones and leaves out a portion. This table holds 25,000 to 30,000 clones, approximately 86% found once. Noted time point: recipient sample about 28 days before transplant, after cytoreduction. The sequences come from peripheral blood mononuclear cells, collected before stem cell transplant. The receptors come from a man in his forties with acute myeloid leukemia. Some clones in this sample may be carry-over from other donors' samples.

V usage is TRBV19 and J usage is TRBJ1-5; D unclear. V was trimmed by 0 bases and J by 6 bases, leaving 18 bases between them. Germline CDR1 reads LNHDA; CDR2 reads SQIVND (reference sequence). The CDR3 is 17 amino acids. The CDR3 sequence: CASSIDYVAALGQPQHF. CDR3 nucleotides: TGTGCCAGTAGTATAGATTACGTAGCAGCCCTCGGTCAGCCCCAGCATTTT. The full variable domain, with the rest looked up from reference TRBV19 and TRBJ1-5, is DGGITQSPKYLFRKEGQNVTLSCEQNLNHDAMYWYRQDPGQGLRLIYYSQIVNDFQKGDIAEGYSVSREKKESFPLTVTSAQKNPTAFYLCASSIDYVAALGQPQHFGDGTRLSIL.

The chain links TRBV10-3 to TRBJ2-7, with TRBD2 matching over 12 bases. CDR1 is ENHRY, CDR2 SYGVKD, per germline. The CDR3 loop spans 15 amino acids. V was clipped by 8 bases and J by 1 base; unmatched bases: 6. The CDR3 loop is CAIGLAGIASYEQYF. DNA of the CDR3: TGTGCCATCGGACTAGCGGGAATCGCTTCCTACGAGCAGTACTTC.

The V gene is TRBV30, the J gene TRBJ2-1; 8 positions agree with TRBD2. In germline, CDR1 is GTSNPN, CDR2 SVGIG (reference sequence). V lost 1 base and J lost 3; bases outside the gene matches: 11. The CDR3 has 17 residues. The CDR3 DNA reads TGTGCCTGGAGTGCCGGCGGGGGGCCCGGTCACTACAATGAGCAGTTCTTC. Translating it yields CAWSAGGGPGHYNEQFF.

This clone was counted only a few times. The chain joins TRBV4-3 to TRBJ2-5, with no clear D. CDR1 is LGHNA, CDR2 YSLEER, per germline. The CDR3 extends over 13 amino acids. V lost 0 bases and J 10 bases, leaving 12 bases between the germline ends. The CDR3 loop reads CASSQEARTHQYF. CDR3 in DNA: TGCGCCAGCAGCCAAGAAGCCCGGACCCACCAGTACTTC.

V and J are TRBV7-9 and TRBJ1-1; D is undetermined. V was clipped by 5 bases and J by 3 bases, with 19 bases between them. The germline gives CDR1 SEHNR, CDR2 FQNEAQ (reference sequence). The CDR3 loop spans 16 amino acids. The CDR3 DNA follows: TGTGCCAGCAGCCAGAGTGATTGGGTAGTAGACACTGAAGCTTTCTTT. It translates to CASSQSDWVVDTEAFF.

CDR3 nucleotide sequence: TGTGCCAGCACCCGGGAGAACACCGGGGAGCTGTTTTTT. Protein: CASTRENTGELFF. The chain recombines TRBV6-1 with TRBJ2-2, with D possibly TRBD2 on 5 matching bases. Germline values: CDR1 MNHNS, CDR2 SASEGT. This CDR3 region has 13 residues. V was trimmed by 7 bases and J by 1 base, leaving 7 bases between them.

This chain uses TRBV4-1 with TRBJ2-2, with 13 bases fitting TRBD2. CDR1 MGHRA and CDR2 YSYEKL come from the germline V gene. This CDR3 has 19 amino acids. The V and J ends lost 3 bases and 4 bases, in that order; junction bases with no gene match: 11. In nucleotides, the CDR3 is TGCGCCAGCAGCCAGGCTCCGGGACTAGCGGGAACTTTCACCGGGGAGCTGTTTTTT. Protein product: CASSQAPGLAGTFTGELFF.

The chain recombines TRBV7-2 with TRBJ2-1; a possible D gene is TRBD2 (5 bases). Trimming removed 2 bases from V and 0 bases from J, with 8 bases in between. Per germline, CDR1 SGHTA and CDR2 FQGNSA. This CDR3 spans 15 amino acids. CDR3 region: CASSLSRGSYNEQFF. The DNA of the CDR3 is TGTGCCAGCAGCTTATCACGGGGCTCCTACAATGAGCAGTTCTTC.

V usage is TRBV4-2 and J usage is TRBJ2-3, with 10 nucleotides matching TRBD2. The CDR3 has 14 residues. Germline assignment: CDR1 LGHNA and CDR2 YNFKEQ. V was pared by 3 bases and J by 5 bases, with 2 bases of the junction left unmatched. CDR3 sequence: CASSQGTSEDTQYF. CDR3 in DNA: TGTGCCAGCAGCCAGGGGACTAGCGAAGATACGCAGTATTTT.